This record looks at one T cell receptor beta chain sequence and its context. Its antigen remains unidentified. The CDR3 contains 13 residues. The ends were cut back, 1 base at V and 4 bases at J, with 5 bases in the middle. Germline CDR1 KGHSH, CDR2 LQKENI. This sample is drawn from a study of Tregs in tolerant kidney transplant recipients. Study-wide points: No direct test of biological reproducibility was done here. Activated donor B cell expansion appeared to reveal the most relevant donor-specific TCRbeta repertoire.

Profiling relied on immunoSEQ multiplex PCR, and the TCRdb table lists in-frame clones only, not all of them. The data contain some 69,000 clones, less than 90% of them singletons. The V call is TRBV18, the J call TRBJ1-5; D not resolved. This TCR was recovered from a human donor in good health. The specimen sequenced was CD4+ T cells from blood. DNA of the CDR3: TGTGCCAGCTCACCACAGGGTAATCAGCCCCAGCATTTT. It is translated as CASSPQGNQPQHF.